These 7 T cell receptor beta chains came from one sample sequenced in a study of CD8 T cells in Susac syndrome. RNA, at about 0.45 to 1 ug, was reverse transcribed with random hexamers. TCRdb passed the immunoSEQ multiplex PCR reads through MiXCR, listing each CDR3 protein once. The sample lists 200,000 to 250,000 distinct CDR3 sequences; approximately 92% were seen once. Sequencing was carried out using CD4+ T cells from PBMCs. The receptors were gathered from a human donor with multiple sclerosis.

With respect to this clonotype: An end of the junction does not agree with germline; a read error may underlie this. V gene TRBV9 combines with J gene TRBJ1-1, with TRBD1 as a possible D gene (5 bases). Germline CDR1 is SGDLS and CDR2 is YYNGEE. CDR3 size: 14 residues. The CDR3 loop reads CASSAGHLNTEVFF. CDR3 in DNA: TGTGCCAGCAGCGCAGGACACTTGAACACTGAAGTTTTCTTT.

The chain recombines TRBV3-1 with TRBJ2-3; a weak D match, TRBD1 (5 bases). V was shortened by 4 bases and J by 5 bases, with 7 bases between the two germline ends. Per germline, CDR1 LGHDT and CDR2 YNNKEL (reference sequence). This CDR3 has 12 residues. CDR3 bases: TGTGCCAGCAGCCGACAGCAAGATACGCAGTATTTT. It encodes CASSRQQDTQYF.

In its sample, this clonotype was seen once. The rearrangement joins TRBV6-1 to TRBJ1-5; D remains unclear. In germline, CDR1 is MNHNS, CDR2 SASEGT. The CDR3 has 14 amino acids. Trimming took 7 bases from V and 5 from J, leaving 15 bases between them. The CDR3 protein is CASTPRKPDQPQHF. CDR3 coding DNA: TGTGCCAGCACACCCAGGAAACCCGATCAGCCCCAGCATTTT.

This chain links TRBV5-1 with TRBJ2-7; 7 bases align to TRBD1. Trimming cost V 3 bases and J 5 bases; bases outside gene matches: 11. This CDR3 comprises 15 residues. In germline, CDR1 is SGHRS, CDR2 YFSETQ. The CDR3 coding sequence is TGCGCCAGCAGCTCCTCCGGACAGGTCACCAACGAGCAGTACTTC. Encoded protein: CASSSSGQVTNEQYF.

The chain carries TRBV24-1 and TRBJ2-2; TRBD2 aligns across 9 bases. The CDR3 is 19 residues long. J was trimmed by 1 base and V by 3 bases; bases with no gene match: 11. Per the germline V gene, CDR1 is KGHDR and CDR2 is SFDVKD. CDR3 sequence: CATSDALAGGPRNTGELFF. The CDR3 DNA sequence: TGTGCCACCAGTGATGCACTTGCGGGGGGGCCCCGGAACACCGGGGAGCTGTTTTTT.

The gene calls are TRBV2 and TRBJ2-5; 7 bases are a match to TRBD1. The CDR3 length is 14 residues. The germline V gene has CDR1 SNHLY and CDR2 FYNNEI. The V and J ends lost 6 bases and 5 bases, in that order; junction bases with no gene match: 9. The CDR3 reads CASSAEQGQETQYF. In nucleotides, the CDR3 is TGTGCCAGCAGCGCCGAACAGGGGCAGGAGACCCAGTACTTC.

The chain joins TRBV5-1 to TRBJ2-1; D gene unclear. This CDR3 has 12 residues. Germline lookup yields CDR1 SGHRS and CDR2 YFSETQ. The V gene lost 3 bases and the J gene lost 9 bases, with 10 bases spanning the gap. The CDR3 DNA sequence: TGCGCCAGCAGCTCCCACTACGGTGAGCAGTTCTTC. This translates into CASSSHYGEQFF.